The 31 T cell receptor beta chains below all came from one sample that was sequenced in a study of shared clonotypes between healthy human individuals. Measured with immunoSEQ multiplex PCR; TCRdb has only the in-frame clones, and not every one. This sample has roughly 890,000 clones; roughly 92% occur once, and the top ten carry about 24%. The naive CD8 subset, CD45RO-negative cells positively selected for CCR7, excluded terminally differentiated effector memory CD45RA+ cells. The material sequenced was naive CD8+ T cells sorted from blood. The receptors here all came from a young man in good health.

The CDR3 spells CSVEVADSYEQYF. In DNA, the CDR3 is TGCAGCGTTGAGGTGGCGGACTCCTACGAGCAGTACTTC. The gene calls are TRBV29-1 and TRBJ2-7; D ambiguous. The length of the CDR3 is 13 residues. V was clipped by 3 bases and J by 0 bases, with 9 bases between them. From germline, CDR1 is SQVTM and CDR2 ANQGSEA.

The rearrangement links TRBV7-9 to TRBJ2-1, with TRBD2 matching over 12 bases. This CDR3 spans 18 amino acids. V dropped 2 bases and J dropped 3; count of bases not matched to a gene: 8. Germline V gene sequence: CDR1 SEHNR, CDR2 FQNEAQ (reference sequence). DNA for the CDR3: TGTGCCAGCAGCTTATACGCTAGCGGGAGGGCTATCTACAATGAGCAGTTCTTC. Protein product: CASSLYASGRAIYNEQFF.

This chain joins TRBV11-2 and TRBJ1-3; D is unresolved. V was pared by 6 bases and J by 4 bases, with 7 bases between. The length of the CDR3 is 12 residues. Germline V gene sequence: CDR1 SGHAT, CDR2 FQNNGV. The CDR3: CASRDLGNTIYF. Here the CDR3 DNA reads TGTGCCAGCAGGGACCTCGGAAACACCATATATTTT.

The rearrangement joins TRBV7-9 to TRBJ1-5, with 7 bases that match TRBD1. CDR1 and CDR2 from the germline V gene are SEHNR and FQNEAQ (reference sequence). CDR3 length: 13 amino acids. The V gene end was trimmed by 5 bases and the J gene end by 7 bases; junction bases not matched to a gene: 5. As DNA, the CDR3 is TGTGCCAGCAGCCTTGGGACAGTGCAGCCCCAGCATTTT. Translation: CASSLGTVQPQHF.

With respect to this clone: The same CDR3 also results from other DNA sequences found in this sample. The CDR3 bases are TGTGCCAGCTCACCAGGAGAGACCCAGTACTTC. This codes for CASSPGETQYF. The chain joins TRBV18 to TRBJ2-5; no firm D call. Trimming pared 2 bases from V and 4 bases from J, leaving 2 bases between. CDR3 length equals 11 residues. CDR1 and CDR2 (germline): KGHSH, LQKENI.

The chain uses TRBV27 and TRBJ2-7; possible D gene TRBD1, 5 bases. Trimming removed 1 base at V and 2 bases at J, with 12 bases between. The germline gives CDR1 MNHEY, CDR2 SMNVEV (reference sequence). This CDR3 contains 15 residues. The DNA for the CDR3 is TGTGCCAGCAGTTTATTAGGGGAACTTCCCTACGAGCAGTACTTC. Translation: CASSLLGELPYEQYF.

This sequence joins TRBV11-3 and TRBJ2-2; no reliable D call. CDR3 length: 14 amino acids. V was shortened by 2 bases and J by 2 bases, with 6 bases between the two germline ends. Germline V gene data show CDR1 as SGHNT and CDR2 as YENEEA. CDR3 DNA sequence: TGTGCCAGCAGCTTAAGGCTAAACACCGGGGAGCTGTTTTTT. Translation gives CASSLRLNTGELFF. The whole variable domain, remainder taken from reference TRBV11-3 and TRBJ2-2, is EAGVVQSPRYKIIEKKQPVAFWCNPISGHNTLYWYLQNLGQGPELLIRYENEEAVDDSQLPKDRFSAERLKGVDSTLKIQPAELGDSAVYLCASSLRLNTGELFFGEGSRLTVL.

This sequence joins TRBV10-3 and TRBJ2-2; maybe TRBD2 (6 bases). CDR1 and CDR2 (germline): ENHRY, SYGVKD. Trimming took 3 bases from V and 2 from J, leaving 16 bases between them. The CDR3 consists of 17 residues. The CDR3 nucleotides are TGTGCCATCAGTGACCCGGGGCTAGCGATTAACACCGGGGAGCTGTTTTTT. Its protein is CAISDPGLAINTGELFF.

The gene calls are TRBV27 and TRBJ2-6; either TRBD1 or TRBD2 may supply D (5 bases each). The CDR3 spans 18 residues. The V end lost 5 bases, the J end lost 2 bases, and 19 bases lay between the germline ends. Germline assignment: CDR1 MNHEY and CDR2 SMNVEV (reference sequence). In nucleotides, the CDR3 is TGTGCCAGCAGTGTCACGCCCCCGGGACCTGCTGGGGCCAACGTCCTGACTTTC. This encodes CASSVTPPGPAGANVLTF.

Comments on this clone: Other DNA sequences of this sample code for an identical CDR3. The V call is TRBV28, the J call TRBJ1-1, with TRBD1 as a possible D gene (5 bases). CDR3 length equals 14 residues. Germline CDR1 and CDR2: MDHEN and SYDVKM. V dropped 5 bases and J dropped 0 bases, with 10 bases sitting between them. Written as DNA, the CDR3 is TGTGCCAGCAGTCCCGGGGCTCTGAACACTGAAGCTTTCTTT. As protein: CASSPGALNTEAFF.

V and J are TRBV7-9 and TRBJ2-1; D is possibly TRBD1 or TRBD2 (6 bases each). CDR1 is SEHNR and CDR2 is FQNEAQ in the germline V gene (reference sequence). This CDR3 has 16 residues. The V end was cut by 7 bases, the J end by 4 bases, with 20 bases between. This CDR3 is CASIPPLRRGYNEQFF. In nucleotides, the CDR3 is TGTGCCAGCATCCCCCCGTTGAGGAGGGGGTACAATGAGCAGTTCTTC.

The chain couples TRBV7-2 to TRBJ1-1; no clear D gene. Trimming stripped 5 bases from V and 0 bases from J, with 16 bases between. CDR1 is SGHTA, CDR2 FQGNSA, per germline. This CDR3 has 16 amino acids. The CDR3 is CASSQWERVLNTEAFF. The DNA of the CDR3 is TGTGCCAGCAGCCAATGGGAGCGGGTCTTGAACACTGAAGCTTTCTTT.

Comment on this clone: This same CDR3 is encoded by further DNA sequences in the sample. This chain joins TRBV20-1 and TRBJ2-7; D not resolved. Germline loops: CDR1 DFQATT, CDR2 SNEGSKA (reference sequence). Trimming removed 6 bases at V and 5 bases at J, with 11 bases between. This CDR3 has 11 amino acids. The DNA of the CDR3 is TGCAGTGCCCGTACCGGGCACGAGCAGTACTTC. This encodes CSARTGHEQYF.

The chain is built from TRBV5-8 and TRBJ2-1; 7 bases are a match to TRBD2. The V segment lost 4 bases and the J segment 7 bases; nucleotides outside the gene matches: 11. Germline V CDR1 and CDR2: SGHTS, YDEGEE. The CDR3 runs to 15 residues. CDR3 sequence (DNA): TGTGCCAGCAGCACCGGACTAGAGACCCAGAATGAGCAGTTCTTC. This encodes CASSTGLETQNEQFF.

This chain uses TRBV29-1 with TRBJ2-1; 10 positions agree with TRBD2. Germline V gene sequence: CDR1 SQVTM, CDR2 ANQGSEA. The CDR3 runs 16 residues. Losses at the gene ends were 0 bases for V and 4 bases for J; bases not matched to a gene: 6. This CDR3 is CSVEDLLAGAYNEQFF. The CDR3 DNA reads as TGCAGCGTTGAAGACCTCCTAGCGGGAGCTTACAATGAGCAGTTCTTC.

A word on this clone: At one boundary the junction diverges from the germline segment, which might be a read error. This rearrangement joins TRBV5-6 to TRBJ1-1, with no clear D. The CDR3 is 13 amino acids. Per the germline V gene, CDR1 is SGHDT and CDR2 is YYEEEE. Here the CDR3 DNA reads TGTGCCAGCAGCCCTGGGGAGGCCCCTGAGGCTTTCTTT. This codes for CASSPGEAPEAFF.

The chain combines TRBV4-2 with TRBJ2-7, with 7 bases matching TRBD1. Germline V lookup: CDR1 LGHNA, CDR2 YNFKEQ. V shed 5 bases and J 0 bases; nucleotides not matched to a gene: 10. This CDR3 has 16 residues. As DNA, the CDR3 is TGTGCCAGCAGCGCCTTGGACAGGTCAAGCTCCTACGAGCAGTACTTC. Translation: CASSALDRSSSYEQYF.

The V gene is TRBV18, the J gene TRBJ2-6; unclear D gene. The V gene's germline CDR1 is KGHSH and CDR2 LQKENI. The CDR3 sequence is 13 residues long. V shed 3 bases and J shed 2 bases, with 2 bases lying between them. CDR3 sequence: CASSPPGANVLTF. The CDR3 bases are TGTGCCAGCTCACCCCCTGGGGCCAACGTCCTGACTTTC.

The chain uses TRBV20-1 and TRBJ1-2, with D uncertain. The germline V gene has CDR1 DFQATT and CDR2 SNEGSKA (reference sequence). V was shortened by 6 bases and J by 8 bases, with 13 bases between the two germline ends. The CDR3 is made up of 11 amino acids. In DNA, the CDR3 is TGCAGTGCCCAAACTTGGCAGGGCTACACCTTC. This gives the protein CSAQTWQGYTF.

The J gene is TRBJ2-1, the V gene TRBV5-5, with 9 bases matching TRBD1. This CDR3 spans 16 amino acids. Germline trimming cut 4 bases from V and 7 bases from J; bases unmatched to any gene: 12. From germline, CDR1 is SGHKS and CDR2 YYEKEE (reference sequence). As DNA, the CDR3 is TGTGCCAGCAGCCGCTCCGGGACAGGGTCTGCGAATGAGCAGTTCTTC. It specifies CASSRSGTGSANEQFF.

The rearrangement uses TRBV11-2 and TRBJ2-7; possible D gene TRBD1, 6 bases. Germline lookup yields CDR1 SGHAT and CDR2 FQNNGV. The CDR3 totals 15 residues. V was cut by 5 bases and J by 2 bases, with 16 bases left in between. The CDR3 here is CASSLNPGVAYEQYF. CDR3 nucleotide sequence: TGTGCCAGCAGCCTCAACCCAGGGGTTGCCTACGAGCAGTACTTC.

V usage is TRBV27 and J usage is TRBJ2-7; a weak D match, TRBD2 (6 bases). Per germline, CDR1 MNHEY and CDR2 SMNVEV (reference sequence). Trimming took off 1 base at V and 4 bases at J, with 14 bases between the two ends. The CDR3 consists of 15 residues. The chain's CDR3 is CASSLLGAAGYEQYF. The CDR3 nucleotides are TGTGCCAGCAGTTTATTAGGGGCGGCGGGGTACGAGCAGTACTTC.

The V call is TRBV11-2, the J call TRBJ2-1; 10 bases fit TRBD1. The trim removed 1 base at V and 2 bases at J, leaving 8 bases unmatched. Germline lookup yields CDR1 SGHAT and CDR2 FQNNGV. The CDR3 loop spans 18 amino acids. In DNA, the CDR3 is TGTGCCAGCAGCTTAGTTTTATATGGACAGGGGGCCTACAATGAGCAGTTCTTC. This sequence encodes CASSLVLYGQGAYNEQFF.

This chain's CDR3 is CASSSARTSGGLQETQYF. CDR3 nucleotides: TGTGCCAGCAGCTCCGCCCGGACTAGCGGAGGGTTACAAGAGACCCAGTACTTC. The V and J genes are TRBV7-6 and TRBJ2-5; 10 bases map to TRBD2. This CDR3 has 18 amino acids. V was clipped by 4 bases and J by 2 bases; unmatched bases: 13. Germline V lookup: CDR1 SGHVS, CDR2 FNYEAQ.

The chain joins TRBV5-5 to TRBJ1-2; D remains unclear. Trimming took off 4 bases at V and 2 bases at J, with 12 bases between the two ends. Looked up from germline, CDR1 is SGHKS and CDR2 is YYEKEE (reference sequence). CDR3 length: 14 amino acids. The CDR3 sequence: CASSHITDNYGYTF. CDR3 DNA sequence: TGTGCCAGCAGCCATATCACGGACAACTATGGCTACACCTTC.

The chain is built from TRBV7-8 and TRBJ2-1; 9 bases fit TRBD2. The CDR3 contains 16 residues. Germline V gene lookup returns CDR1 SGHVS and CDR2 FQNEAQ. V shed 0 bases, J shed 7 bases, and the junction held 7 bases outside the gene matches. This CDR3 is CASSLAILAGYNEQFF. The DNA of the CDR3 is TGTGCCAGCAGCTTAGCGATCCTAGCGGGATATAATGAGCAGTTCTTC.

The chain combines TRBV19 with TRBJ1-1; D is unclear. This CDR3 is built from 11 residues. V was shortened by 7 bases and J by 2 bases, with 5 bases between the two germline ends. Germline lookup yields CDR1 LNHDA and CDR2 SQIVND (reference sequence). CDR3 nucleotide sequence: TGTGCCAGTATAACAAACACTGAAGCTTTCTTT. Protein product: CASITNTEAFF.

In its sample, this clone was seen once. This chain uses TRBV29-1 with TRBJ2-7, with 11 bases lining up with TRBD1. The germline V gene has CDR1 SQVTM and CDR2 ANQGSEA. Trimming took 0 bases from V and 4 from J; bases not matched to a gene: 5. The CDR3 covers 15 residues. CDR3 amino acids: CSVEEPGQGAYEQYF. The DNA for the CDR3 is TGCAGCGTTGAAGAGCCCGGACAGGGGGCATACGAGCAGTACTTC.

With regard to this clone: Within the sample, other DNA sequences also encode this same CDR3. The chain joins TRBV5-1 to TRBJ2-7; 10 bases map to TRBD1. J lost 3 bases, V lost 3 bases, and 3 bases had no gene match. Germline CDR1 SGHRS, CDR2 YFSETQ. The CDR3 covers 14 residues. The CDR3 coding sequence is TGCGCCAGCAGCTGGGGACAGGGGAGCTACGAGCAGTACTTC. It yields the protein CASSWGQGSYEQYF.

The J gene is TRBJ2-1, the V gene TRBV19; 9 bases match TRBD1. Per germline, CDR1 LNHDA and CDR2 SQIVND (reference sequence). The length of the CDR3 is 15 residues. With 3 bases clipped from V and 3 bases from J, the junction kept 3 bases outside the gene matches. This CDR3 reads CASSMGTGIYNEQFF. The CDR3 DNA reads TGTGCCAGTAGTATGGGGACAGGGATCTACAATGAGCAGTTCTTC.

The chain links TRBV11-2 to TRBJ2-2; 15 nucleotides line up with TRBD2. Germline values: CDR1 SGHAT, CDR2 FQNNGV. The ends lost 5 bases at V and 3 bases at J; junction bases unmatched: 7. The CDR3 runs 18 residues. Here the CDR3 DNA reads TGTGCCAGCAGCCTAGGACTAGCGGGAGGGCTGTACACCGGGGAGCTGTTTTTT. Its protein is CASSLGLAGGLYTGELFF.